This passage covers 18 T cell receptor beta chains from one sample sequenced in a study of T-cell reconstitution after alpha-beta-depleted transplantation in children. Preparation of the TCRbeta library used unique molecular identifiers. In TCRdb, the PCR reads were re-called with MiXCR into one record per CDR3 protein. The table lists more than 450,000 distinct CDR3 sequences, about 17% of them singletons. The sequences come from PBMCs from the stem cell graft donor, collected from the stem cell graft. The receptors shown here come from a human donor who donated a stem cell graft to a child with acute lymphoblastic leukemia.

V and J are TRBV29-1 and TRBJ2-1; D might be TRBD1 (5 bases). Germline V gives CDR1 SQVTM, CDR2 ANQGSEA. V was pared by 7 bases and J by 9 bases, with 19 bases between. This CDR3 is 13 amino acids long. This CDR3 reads CSGLGLVQGEQFF. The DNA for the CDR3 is TGCAGCGGCCTTGGGCTAGTTCAGGGTGAGCAGTTCTTC.

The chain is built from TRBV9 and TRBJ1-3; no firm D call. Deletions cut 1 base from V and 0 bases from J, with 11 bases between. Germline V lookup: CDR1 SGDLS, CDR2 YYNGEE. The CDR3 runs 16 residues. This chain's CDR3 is CASSVMDLYSGNTIYF. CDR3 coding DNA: TGTGCCAGCAGCGTAATGGATCTTTACTCTGGAAACACCATATATTTT. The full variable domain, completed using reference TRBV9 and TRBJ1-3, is DSGVTQTPKHLITATGQRVTLRCSPRSGDLSVYWYQQSLDQGLQFLIQYYNGEERAKGNILERFSAQQFPDLHSELNLSSLELGDSALYFCASSVMDLYSGNTIYFGEGSWLTVV.

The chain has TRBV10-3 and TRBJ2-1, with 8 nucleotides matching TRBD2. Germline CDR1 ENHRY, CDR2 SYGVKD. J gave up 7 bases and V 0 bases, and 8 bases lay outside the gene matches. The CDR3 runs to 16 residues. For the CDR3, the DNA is TGTGCCATCAGTGAGTCGGAGGGTAGCGGGATAAATGAGCAGTTCTTC. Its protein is CAISESEGSGINEQFF.

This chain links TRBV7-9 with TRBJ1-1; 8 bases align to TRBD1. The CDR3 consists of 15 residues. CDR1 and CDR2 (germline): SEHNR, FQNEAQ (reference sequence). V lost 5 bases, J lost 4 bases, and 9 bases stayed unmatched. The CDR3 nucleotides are TGTGCCAGCAGCACACCCGGGACAGGTTTCACTGAAGCTTTCTTT. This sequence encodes CASSTPGTGFTEAFF. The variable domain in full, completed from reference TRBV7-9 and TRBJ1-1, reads DTGVSQNPRHKITKRGQNVTFRCDPISEHNRLYWYRQTLGQGPEFLTYFQNEAQLEKSRLLSDRFSAERPKGSFSTLEIQRTEQGDSAMYLCASSTPGTGFTEAFFGQGTRLTVV.

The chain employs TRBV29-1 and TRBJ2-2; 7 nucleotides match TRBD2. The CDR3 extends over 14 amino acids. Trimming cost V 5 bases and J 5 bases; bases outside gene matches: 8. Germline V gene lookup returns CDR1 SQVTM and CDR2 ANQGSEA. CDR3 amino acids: CSVLAAVGTGELFF. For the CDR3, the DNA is TGCAGCGTTCTAGCGGCAGTCGGAACCGGGGAGCTGTTTTTT.

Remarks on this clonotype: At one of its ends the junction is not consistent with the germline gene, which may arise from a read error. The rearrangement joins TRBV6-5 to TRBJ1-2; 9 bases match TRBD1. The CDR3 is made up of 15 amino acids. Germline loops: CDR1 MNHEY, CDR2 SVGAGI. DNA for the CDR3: TGTGCCAGCAGTTACCTAACAGGGGGCCGGGATGGCTACATCTTC. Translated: CASSYLTGGRDGYIF.

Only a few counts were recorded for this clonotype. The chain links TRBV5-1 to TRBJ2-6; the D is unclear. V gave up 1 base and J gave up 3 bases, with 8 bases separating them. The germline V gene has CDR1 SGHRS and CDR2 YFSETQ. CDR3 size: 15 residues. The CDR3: CASSLTAGGANVLTF. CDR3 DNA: TGCGCCAGCAGCTTGACCGCTGGTGGGGCCAACGTCCTGACTTTC. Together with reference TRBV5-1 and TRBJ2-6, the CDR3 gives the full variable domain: KAGVTQTPRYLIKTRGQQVTLSCSPISGHRSVSWYQQTPGQGLQFLFEYFSETQRNKGNFPGRFSGRQFSNSRSEMNVSTLELGDSALYLCASSLTAGGANVLTFGAGSRLTVL.

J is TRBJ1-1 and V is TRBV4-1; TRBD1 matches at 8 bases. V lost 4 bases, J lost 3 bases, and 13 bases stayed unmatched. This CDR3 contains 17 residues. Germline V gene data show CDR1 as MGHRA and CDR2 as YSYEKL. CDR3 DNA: TGCGCCAGCAGCCCAACCACAGGGGGTGCTGGTTACACTGAAGCTTTCTTT. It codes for CASSPTTGGAGYTEAFF.

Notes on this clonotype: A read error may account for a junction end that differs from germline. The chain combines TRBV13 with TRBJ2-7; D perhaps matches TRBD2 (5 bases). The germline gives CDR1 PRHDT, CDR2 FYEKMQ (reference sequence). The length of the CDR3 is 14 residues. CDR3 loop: CASSLGWESYEQYF. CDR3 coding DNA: TGTGCCAGTAGCTTAGGGTGGGAGTCCTACGAGCAGTACTTC. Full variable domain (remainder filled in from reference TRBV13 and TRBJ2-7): AAGVIQSPRHLIKEKRETATLKCYPIPRHDTVYWYQQGPGQDPQFLISFYEKMQSDKGSIPDRFSAQQFSDYHSELNMSSLELGDSALYFCASSLGWESYEQYFGPGTRLTVT.

The chain's CDR3 is CASTEDETQYF. The CDR3 DNA follows: TGTGCCAGCACGGAGGACGAGACCCAGTACTTC. V is TRBV2 and J is TRBJ2-5; tentatively, D is TRBD2 (5 bases). Germline loops: CDR1 SNHLY, CDR2 FYNNEI. V dropped 7 bases and J dropped 5 bases, with 8 bases sitting between them. This CDR3 is 11 amino acids long.

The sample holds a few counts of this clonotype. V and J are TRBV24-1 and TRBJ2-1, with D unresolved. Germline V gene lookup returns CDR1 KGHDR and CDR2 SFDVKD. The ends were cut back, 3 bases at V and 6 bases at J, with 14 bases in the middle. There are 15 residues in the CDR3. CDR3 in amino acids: CATSDPHGRSNEQFF. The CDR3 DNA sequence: TGTGCCACCAGTGATCCCCACGGCAGGTCCAATGAGCAGTTCTTC.

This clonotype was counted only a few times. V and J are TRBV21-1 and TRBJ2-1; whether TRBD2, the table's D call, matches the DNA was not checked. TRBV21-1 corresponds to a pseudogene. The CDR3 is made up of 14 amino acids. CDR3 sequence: CASRTISGYNEQFF. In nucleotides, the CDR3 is TGTGCCAGCAGAACCATTAGCGGCTACAATGAGCAGTTCTTC.

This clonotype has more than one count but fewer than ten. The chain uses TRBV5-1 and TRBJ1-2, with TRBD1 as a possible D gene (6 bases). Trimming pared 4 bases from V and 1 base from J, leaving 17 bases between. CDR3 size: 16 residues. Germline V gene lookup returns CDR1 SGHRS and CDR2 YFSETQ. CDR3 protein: CASSIPSGQRNYGYTF. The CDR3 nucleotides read TGCGCCAGCAGCATACCATCTGGACAGCGTAACTATGGCTACACCTTC.

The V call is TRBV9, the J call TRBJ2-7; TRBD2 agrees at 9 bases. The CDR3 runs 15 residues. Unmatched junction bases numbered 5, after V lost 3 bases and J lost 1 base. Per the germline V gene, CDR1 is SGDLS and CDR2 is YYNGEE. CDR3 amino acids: CASSADGLASYEQYF. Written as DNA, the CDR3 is TGTGCCAGCAGCGCCGACGGACTAGCGTCCTACGAGCAGTACTTC.

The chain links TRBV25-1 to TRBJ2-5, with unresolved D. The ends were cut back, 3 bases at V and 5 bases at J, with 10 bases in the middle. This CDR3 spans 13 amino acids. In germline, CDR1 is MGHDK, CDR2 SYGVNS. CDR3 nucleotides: TGTGCCAGCAGTGAGATTATGGGGGAGACCCAGTACTTC. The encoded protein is CASSEIMGETQYF. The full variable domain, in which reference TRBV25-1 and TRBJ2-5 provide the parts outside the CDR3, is EADIYQTPRYLVIGTGKKITLECSQTMGHDKMYWYQQDPGMELHLIHYSYGVNSTEKGDLSSESTVSRIRTEHFPLTLESARPSHTSQYLCASSEIMGETQYFGPGTRLLVL.

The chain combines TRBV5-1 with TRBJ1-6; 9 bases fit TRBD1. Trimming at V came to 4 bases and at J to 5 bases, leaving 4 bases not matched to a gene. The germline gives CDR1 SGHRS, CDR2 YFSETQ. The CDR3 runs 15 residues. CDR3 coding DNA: TGCGCCAGCAGCCCGGGACAGGGCCATAATTCACCCCTCCACTTT. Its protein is CASSPGQGHNSPLHF.

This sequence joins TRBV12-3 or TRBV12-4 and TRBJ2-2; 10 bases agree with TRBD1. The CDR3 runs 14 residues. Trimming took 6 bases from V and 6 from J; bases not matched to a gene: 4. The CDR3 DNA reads TGTGCCAGCAGCCAGACAGGGGGCCCCGGGGAGCTGTTTTTT. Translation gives CASSQTGGPGELFF.

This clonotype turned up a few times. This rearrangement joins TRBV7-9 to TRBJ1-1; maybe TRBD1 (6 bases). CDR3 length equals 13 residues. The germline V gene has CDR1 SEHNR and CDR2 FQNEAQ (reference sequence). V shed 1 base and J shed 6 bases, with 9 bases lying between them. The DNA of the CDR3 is TGTGCCAGCAGCTTAGTACGGGGGCCTGAAGCTTTCTTT. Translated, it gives CASSLVRGPEAFF.